These 22 T cell receptor beta chains originate from one sample sequenced in a study of immune characterization of retroperitoneal liposarcoma. Each CDR3 protein gets one entry after TCRdb re-called the PCR reads with MiXCR. The sample records over a thousand distinct CDR3 sequences, about half being singletons. The sample consisted of tumor tissue. The source of these receptors is a female donor with retroperitoneal liposarcoma.

This sequence joins TRBV6-1 and TRBJ1-6; 7 nucleotides match TRBD1. The V gene's germline CDR1 is MNHNS and CDR2 SASEGT. V was pared by 7 bases and J by 4 bases, with 10 bases of the junction left unmatched. This CDR3 region has 16 residues. The DNA for the CDR3 is TGTGCCAGCACCACTGTGGGACAGCGATATAATTCACCCCTCCACTTT. The encoded protein is CASTTVGQRYNSPLHF.

This clonotype came up a few times. The chain employs TRBV27 and TRBJ2-1, with 7 bases lining up with TRBD1. The tail of the sequence fits TRBJ2-7 better, so the J call may be wrong. The CDR3 runs 13 residues. Germline CDR1 MNHEY, CDR2 SMNVEV (reference sequence). The CDR3 spells CASRTGATNEQYF. CDR3 nucleotides: TGTGCCAGCAGAACAGGGGCCACTAATGAGCAGTACTTC.

This clonotype was picked up a small number of times. This chain links TRBV27 with TRBJ2-6; D ambiguous. With 5 bases removed from V and 0 bases from J, the gap between germline ends came to 11 bases. Looked up from germline, CDR1 is MNHEY and CDR2 is SMNVEV (reference sequence). The CDR3 runs 16 residues. The CDR3 DNA reads TGTGCCAGCAGTGGGTCGGGCGTCTCTGGGGCCAACGTCCTGACTTTC. This codes for CASSGSGVSGANVLTF.

The chain has TRBV7-3 and TRBJ2-3; weak D call: TRBD1 (5 bases). The last part of the DNA fits TRBJ2-1 better; the J call may be wrong. The CDR3 consists of 13 residues. The germline V gene encodes CDR1 SGHTA and CDR2 FQGTGA. Written as DNA, the CDR3 is TGTGCCAGCAGCTTTCAGGGAAGTGAGACCCAGTTCTTC. Its protein product is CASSFQGSETQFF.

The chain has TRBV6-1 and TRBJ2-5, with D maybe TRBD1 (5 bases). The assigned J gene may be wrong: the sequence end matches TRBJ2-7 better. The germline V gene encodes CDR1 MNHNS and CDR2 SASEGT. The CDR3 has 12 amino acids. This CDR3 is CASSTGSREQYF. The CDR3 nucleotides are TGTGCCAGCAGCACAGGTTCTCGCGAGCAGTACTTC.

This clonotype was detected a few times. This chain joins TRBV6-6 and TRBJ2-5, with D perhaps matching TRBD1 or TRBD2 (5 bases each). The CDR3 sequence is 16 residues long. Trimming left V 0 bases short and J 4 bases short, with 15 bases between. Germline V gene data show CDR1 as MNHNY and CDR2 as SVGAGI (reference sequence). DNA for the CDR3: TGTGCCAGCAGTTACTCGATCGGGGAAGGGGCAGAGACCCAGTACTTC. Translating gives CASSYSIGEGAETQYF.

This chain joins TRBV7-2 and TRBJ2-1; D is possibly TRBD1 (6 bases). The CDR3 extends over 13 amino acids. Germline lookup yields CDR1 SGHTA and CDR2 FQGNSA. V lost 5 bases and J 13 bases, leaving 18 bases between the germline ends. The CDR3 protein is CASSGRKGETQFF. CDR3 bases: TGTGCCAGCAGCGGACGGAAGGGGGAGACCCAGTTCTTC. The variable domain in full, with the rest retrieved from reference TRBV7-2 and TRBJ2-1, is GAGVSQSPSNKVTEKGKDVELRCDPISGHTALYWYRQSLGQGLEFLIYFQGNSAPDKSGLPSDRFSAERTGGSVSTLTIQRTQQEDSAVYLCASSGRKGETQFFGPGTRLTVL.

In its sample, this clonotype was seen once. V is TRBV6-5 and J is TRBJ2-3, with D uncertain. The CDR3 runs to 13 residues. CDR1 is MNHEY, CDR2 SVGAGI, per germline. Deletions cut 0 bases from V and 4 bases from J, with 5 bases between. CDR3 nucleotides: TGTGCCAGCAGTTACTCCCCGTCAGATACGCAGTATTTT. Translating it yields CASSYSPSDTQYF.

This sequence joins TRBV25-1 and TRBJ2-3; the D gene is possibly TRBD2 (5 bases). The V end lost 3 bases, the J end lost 0 bases, and 16 bases lay between the germline ends. The CDR3 covers 17 residues. Germline V gene lookup returns CDR1 MGHDK and CDR2 SYGVNS. The DNA of the CDR3 is TGTGCCAGCAGTGAGGGTTATGTCGGGATGAGCACAGATACGCAGTATTTT. Its protein is CASSEGYVGMSTDTQYF.

This chain joins TRBV11-3 and TRBJ2-5; 7 nucleotides match TRBD2. The end of the DNA is better explained by TRBJ2-1, so the J call may be wrong. There are 18 residues in the CDR3. The V gene's germline CDR1 is SGHNT and CDR2 YENEEA. The CDR3 sequence is CASSPGAGEGTFSYEQFF. Here the CDR3 DNA reads TGTGCCAGCAGCCCCGGGGCGGGAGAAGGGACCTTCTCCTACGAGCAGTTCTTC.

The chain combines TRBV7-2 with TRBJ2-1; maybe TRBD2 (5 bases). Judging by the DNA end, TRBJ2-5 fits better; the J call may be wrong. From germline, CDR1 is SGHTA and CDR2 FQGNSA. This CDR3 has 14 residues. CDR3 loop: CASSFGQPGETQYF. Here the CDR3 DNA reads TGTGCCAGCAGCTTTGGGCAGCCGGGGGAGACCCAGTACTTC.

V and J are TRBV6-1 and TRBJ2-1, with 7 bases fitting TRBD2. The tail of the sequence fits TRBJ2-5 better, so the J call may be wrong. Germline values: CDR1 MNHNS, CDR2 SASEGT. This CDR3 has 16 residues. CDR3 in DNA: TGTGCCAGCAGTGAAGCGGTAGGCGGGGGCCAAGAGACCCAGTACTTC. It yields the protein CASSEAVGGGQETQYF.

This clonotype has more than one count but fewer than ten. This chain uses TRBV6-1 with TRBJ2-1; TRBD2 might be the D (6 bases). The CDR3 runs to 12 residues. V shed 6 bases and J shed 10 bases, with 13 bases lying between them. The germline gives CDR1 MNHNS, CDR2 SASEGT. CDR3 nucleotide sequence: TGTGCCAGCAGGGAGGGGAGCTACGAGCAGTTCTTC. Its translation is CASREGSYEQFF.

The chain couples TRBV6-6 to TRBJ2-5, with D possibly TRBD2 on 5 matching bases. V gave up 0 bases and J gave up 2 bases, with 13 bases separating them. This CDR3 has 16 amino acids. CDR1 MNHNY and CDR2 SVGAGI come from the germline V gene (reference sequence). CDR3 in amino acids: CASSYSRRNVQETQYF. The CDR3 bases are TGTGCCAGCAGTTACTCTCGGAGGAACGTACAAGAGACCCAGTACTTC.

This clonotype occurred a few times. This sequence joins TRBV25-1 and TRBJ2-1; D is perhaps TRBD2 (5 bases). The germline gives CDR1 MGHDK, CDR2 SYGVNS. The germline V and J ends were trimmed by 3 bases and 2 bases, with 11 bases remaining between them. The CDR3 loop spans 15 amino acids. CDR3 sequence reads: CASSDGADPYNEQFF. The DNA for the CDR3 is TGTGCCAGCAGTGATGGAGCGGATCCCTACAATGAGCAGTTCTTC.

This clonotype is termed large (0.1 to 1%). The chain's CDR3 is CASSPLYGAYNEQYF. The CDR3 coding sequence is TGTGCCAGCAGCCCTTTGTATGGGGCCTACAATGAGCAGTACTTC. The V and J genes are TRBV7-2 and TRBJ2-1, with TRBD1 as a possible D gene (5 bases). Gene TRBJ2-7 matches the end of the DNA better, so the J call may be wrong. The CDR3 is 15 residues long. Germline CDR1 SGHTA, CDR2 FQGNSA.

By share of the sample, this clonotype is large (0.1 to 1%). The rearrangement links TRBV7-2 to TRBJ2-1, with a possible D match to TRBD1 (6 bases). The J call may not be correct, given that the DNA end is closer to TRBJ2-7. Germline-derived CDR1 and CDR2 are SGHTA and FQGNSA. The CDR3 loop spans 15 amino acids. The CDR3: CASSFFRTDSYEQYF. For the CDR3, the DNA is TGTGCCAGCAGCTTCTTCCGGACAGACTCCTACGAGCAGTACTTC.

The chain is built from TRBV7-2 and TRBJ2-5; 8 bases align to TRBD1. This CDR3 spans 14 amino acids. Trimming removed 3 bases from V and 6 bases from J; junction bases left unmatched: 6. Germline lookup yields CDR1 SGHTA and CDR2 FQGNSA. CDR3 sequence (DNA): TGTGCCAGCAGCTTTCAGGGGGCCGCCCAGACCCAGTACTTC. Translating it yields CASSFQGAAQTQYF.

The genes are TRBV10-3 and TRBJ2-5, with a possible D match to TRBD2 (6 bases). This CDR3 comprises 15 residues. Trimming took off 4 bases at V and 2 bases at J, with 14 bases between the two ends. The germline CDR1 and CDR2 sequences are ENHRY and SYGVKD. CDR3 sequence reads: CAISGGDAFQETQYF. CDR3 coding DNA: TGTGCCATCAGTGGGGGGGATGCTTTTCAAGAGACCCAGTACTTC.

Only a few counts were recorded for this clonotype. The V gene is TRBV6-5, the J gene TRBJ2-3; 10 nucleotides align to TRBD2. The germline V gene encodes CDR1 MNHEY and CDR2 SVGAGI. V was pared by 4 bases and J by 0 bases, with 7 bases of the junction left unmatched. This CDR3 contains 17 residues. The DNA for the CDR3 is TGTGCCAGCAGTTCTAGCGGGGGCACCCTCAGCACAGATACGCAGTATTTT. As protein: CASSSSGGTLSTDTQYF.

This CDR3 is CASSPPVSVNTGELFF. The CDR3 nucleotides read TGTGCCAGCAGCCCCCCGGTGTCAGTCAACACCGGGGAGCTGTTTTTT. The chain joins TRBV6-1 to TRBJ2-2; D call uncertain. Trimming took 6 bases from V and 2 from J, leaving 16 bases between them. CDR3 length: 16 residues. The germline V gene has CDR1 MNHNS and CDR2 SASEGT.

This clonotype came up a few times. The chain has TRBV7-8 and TRBJ2-1; 8 bases align to TRBD1. Germline V lookup: CDR1 SGHVS, CDR2 FQNEAQ. V lost 5 bases to trimming and J lost 4 bases; unmatched junction nucleotides: 13. CDR3 length: 17 residues. CDR3 amino acids: CASSPSGQGPGYNEQFF. CDR3 in DNA: TGTGCCAGCAGCCCCAGTGGACAGGGACCGGGTTACAATGAGCAGTTCTTC.